Here is one T cell receptor beta chain with its context. Its antigen is currently unknown. CD45RO-negative CD8 cells positively selected for CCR7 made up the naive population, which excluded terminally differentiated effector memory CD45RA+ cells. The sample originates from a study of shared clonotypes between healthy human individuals. For the study at large: Ranging from 18 to 49 in age, donors were a couple of women and a few men.

The CDR3 runs 11 residues. The germline V gene encodes CDR1 MDHEN and CDR2 SYDVKM. V was shortened by 7 bases and J by 9 bases, with 10 bases between the two germline ends. Notes on the study in general: Rarefaction revealed incomplete sorted-subset sequencing despite large depth. It was observed that approximately 5% of naive CD4 clonotypes were shared across a handful of donors.

Once extracted for a subset, genomic DNA was divided evenly among several immunoSEQ plates. The table came from immunoSEQ multiplex PCR; TCRdb's copy has only in-frame clones and leaves some out. The sample has hundreds of thousands of clones, about 96% seen once. The sample was naive CD8+ T cells sorted from blood. This TCR came from a young man in good health. The chain joins TRBV28 to TRBJ2-1; D is perhaps TRBD2 (5 bases). The CDR3 DNA follows: TGTGCCAGCACCGAGGGTGGTGAGCAGTTCTTC. This codes for CASTEGGEQFF. The complete variable domain, with remaining parts taken from reference TRBV28 and TRBJ2-1, reads DVKVTQSSRYLVKRTGEKVFLECVQDMDHENMFWYRQDPGLGLRLIYFSYDVKMKEKGDIPEGYSVSREKKERFSLILESASTNQTSMYLCASTEGGEQFFGPGTRLTVL.